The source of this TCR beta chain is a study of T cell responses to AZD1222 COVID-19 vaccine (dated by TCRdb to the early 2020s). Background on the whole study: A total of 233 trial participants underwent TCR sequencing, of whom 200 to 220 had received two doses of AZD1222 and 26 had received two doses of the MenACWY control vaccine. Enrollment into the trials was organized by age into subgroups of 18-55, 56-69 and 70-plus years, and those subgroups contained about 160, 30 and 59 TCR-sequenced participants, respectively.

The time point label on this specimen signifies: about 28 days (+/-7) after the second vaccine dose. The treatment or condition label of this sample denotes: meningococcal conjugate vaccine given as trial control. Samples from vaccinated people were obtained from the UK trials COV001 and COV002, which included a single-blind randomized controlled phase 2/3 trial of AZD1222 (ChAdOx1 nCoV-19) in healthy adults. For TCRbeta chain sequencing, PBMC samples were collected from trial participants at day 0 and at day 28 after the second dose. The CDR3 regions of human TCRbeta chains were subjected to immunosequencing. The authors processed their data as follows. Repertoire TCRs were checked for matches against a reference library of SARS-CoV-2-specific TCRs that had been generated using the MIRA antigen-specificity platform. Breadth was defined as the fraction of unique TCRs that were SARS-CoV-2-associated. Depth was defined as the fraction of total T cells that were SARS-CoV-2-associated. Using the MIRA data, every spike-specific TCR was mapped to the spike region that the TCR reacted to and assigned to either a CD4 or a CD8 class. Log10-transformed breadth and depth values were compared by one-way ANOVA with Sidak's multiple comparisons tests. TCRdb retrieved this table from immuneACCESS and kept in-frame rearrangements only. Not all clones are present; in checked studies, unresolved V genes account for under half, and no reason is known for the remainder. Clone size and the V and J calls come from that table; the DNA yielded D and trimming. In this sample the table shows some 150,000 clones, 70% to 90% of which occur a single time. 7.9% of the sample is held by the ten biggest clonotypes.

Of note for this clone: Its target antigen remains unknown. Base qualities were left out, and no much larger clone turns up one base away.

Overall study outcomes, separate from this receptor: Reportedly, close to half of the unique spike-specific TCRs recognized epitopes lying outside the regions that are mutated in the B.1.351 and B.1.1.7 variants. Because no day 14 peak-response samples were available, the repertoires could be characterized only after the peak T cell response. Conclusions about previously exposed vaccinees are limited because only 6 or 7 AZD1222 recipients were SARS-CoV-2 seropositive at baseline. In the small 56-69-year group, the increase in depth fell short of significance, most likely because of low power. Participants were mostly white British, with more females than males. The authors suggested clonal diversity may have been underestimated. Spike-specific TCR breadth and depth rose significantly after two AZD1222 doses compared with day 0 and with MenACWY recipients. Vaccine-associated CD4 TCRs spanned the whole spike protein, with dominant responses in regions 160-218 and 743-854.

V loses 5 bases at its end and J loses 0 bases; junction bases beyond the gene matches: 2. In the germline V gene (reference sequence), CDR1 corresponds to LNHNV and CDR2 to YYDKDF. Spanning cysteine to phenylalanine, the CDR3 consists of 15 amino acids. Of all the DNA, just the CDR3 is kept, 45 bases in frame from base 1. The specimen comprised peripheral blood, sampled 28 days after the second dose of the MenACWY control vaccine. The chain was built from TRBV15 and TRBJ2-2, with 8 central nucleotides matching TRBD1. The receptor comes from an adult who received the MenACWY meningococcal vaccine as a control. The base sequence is TGTGCCACCAGCGTGGACAGGGCGAACACCGGGGAGCTGTTTTTT. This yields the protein CATSVDRANTGELFF. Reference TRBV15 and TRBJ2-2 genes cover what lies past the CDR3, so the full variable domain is DAMVIQNPRYQVTQFGKPVTLSCSQTLNHNVMYWYQQKSSQAPKLLFHYYDKDFNNEADTPDNFQSRRPNTSFCFLDIRSPGLGDTAMYLCATSVDRANTGELFFGEGSRLTVL.